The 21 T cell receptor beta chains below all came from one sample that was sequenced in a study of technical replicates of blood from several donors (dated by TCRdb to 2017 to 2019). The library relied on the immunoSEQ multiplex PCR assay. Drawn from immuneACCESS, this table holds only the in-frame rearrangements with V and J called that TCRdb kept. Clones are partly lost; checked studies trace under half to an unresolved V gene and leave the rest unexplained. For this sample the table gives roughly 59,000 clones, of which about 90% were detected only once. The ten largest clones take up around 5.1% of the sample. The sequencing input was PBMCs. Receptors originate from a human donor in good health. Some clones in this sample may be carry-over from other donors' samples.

The CDR3 region is CASSRLMGAFF. DNA for the CDR3: TGTGCCAGCAGCCGTCTTATGGGGGCGTTCTTC. This chain uses TRBV7-9 with TRBJ2-1; D is perhaps TRBD1 (6 bases). V lost 5 bases and J 15 bases, leaving 14 bases between the germline ends. CDR1 is SEHNR and CDR2 is FQNEAQ in the germline V gene (reference sequence). The CDR3 runs to 11 residues.

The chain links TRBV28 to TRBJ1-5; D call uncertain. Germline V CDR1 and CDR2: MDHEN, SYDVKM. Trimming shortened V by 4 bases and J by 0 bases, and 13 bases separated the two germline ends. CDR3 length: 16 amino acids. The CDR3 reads CASSSLLSTSNQPQHF. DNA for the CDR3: TGTGCCAGCAGTTCCCTTCTAAGCACTAGCAATCAGCCCCAGCATTTT.

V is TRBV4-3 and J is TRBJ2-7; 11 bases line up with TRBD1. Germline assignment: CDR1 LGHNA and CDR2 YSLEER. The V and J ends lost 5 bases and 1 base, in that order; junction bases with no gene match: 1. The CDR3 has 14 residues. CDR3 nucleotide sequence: TGCGCCAGCAGCAGGGACAGGGGGTCCTACGAGCAGTACTTC. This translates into CASSRDRGSYEQYF.

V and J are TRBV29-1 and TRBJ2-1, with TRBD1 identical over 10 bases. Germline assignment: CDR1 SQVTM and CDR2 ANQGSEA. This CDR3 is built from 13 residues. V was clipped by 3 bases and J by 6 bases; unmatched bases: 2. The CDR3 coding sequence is TGCAGCGTTGAGGGACAGGGGTCCAATGAGCAGTTCTTC. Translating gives CSVEGQGSNEQFF.

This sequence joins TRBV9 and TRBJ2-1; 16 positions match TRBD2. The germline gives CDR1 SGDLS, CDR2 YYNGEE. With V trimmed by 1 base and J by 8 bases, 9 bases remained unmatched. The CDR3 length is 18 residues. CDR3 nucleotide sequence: TGTGCCAGCAGCGTACTGGGGACTAGCGGGAGGGCTGGCCATGAGCAGTTCTTC. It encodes CASSVLGTSGRAGHEQFF.

This chain's CDR3 is CASSQEWNSHYEQYF. CDR3 in DNA: TGCGCCAGCAGCCAAGAGTGGAACAGCCACTACGAGCAGTACTTC. The chain employs TRBV4-3 and TRBJ2-7; unclear D gene. This CDR3 has 15 amino acids. The ends were cut back, 0 bases at V and 3 bases at J, with 12 bases in the middle. Germline assignment: CDR1 LGHNA and CDR2 YSLEER.

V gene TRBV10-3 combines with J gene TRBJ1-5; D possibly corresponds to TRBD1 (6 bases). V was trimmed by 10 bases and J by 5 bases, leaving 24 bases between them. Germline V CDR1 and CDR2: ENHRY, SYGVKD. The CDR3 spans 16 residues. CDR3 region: CATLEGWTAGDQPQHF. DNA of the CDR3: TGTGCCACCCTTGAGGGTTGGACAGCCGGAGATCAGCCCCAGCATTTT.

The CDR3 loop is CASSPRTASYEQYF. DNA for the CDR3: TGTGCCAGTAGTCCAAGGACAGCTTCCTACGAGCAGTACTTC. The genes are TRBV19 and TRBJ2-7, with D possibly being TRBD1 (6 bases). Germline V gene data show CDR1 as LNHDA and CDR2 as SQIVND (reference sequence). Between the trimmed V and J ends, which lost 5 bases and 1 base, there was a span of 12 bases. This CDR3 has 14 residues.

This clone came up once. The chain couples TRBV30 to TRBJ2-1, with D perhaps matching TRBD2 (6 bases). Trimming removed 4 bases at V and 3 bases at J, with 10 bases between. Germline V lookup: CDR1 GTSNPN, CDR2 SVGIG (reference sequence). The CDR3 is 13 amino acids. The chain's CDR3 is CAWNGGFYNEQFF. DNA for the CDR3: TGTGCCTGGAACGGAGGGTTCTACAATGAGCAGTTCTTC.

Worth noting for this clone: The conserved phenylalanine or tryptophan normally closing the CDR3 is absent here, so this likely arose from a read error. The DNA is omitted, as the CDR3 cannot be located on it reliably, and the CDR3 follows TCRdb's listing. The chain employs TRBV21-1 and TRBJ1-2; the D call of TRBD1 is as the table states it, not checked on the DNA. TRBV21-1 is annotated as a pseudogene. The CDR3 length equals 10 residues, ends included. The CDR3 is CASGKPLTGN.

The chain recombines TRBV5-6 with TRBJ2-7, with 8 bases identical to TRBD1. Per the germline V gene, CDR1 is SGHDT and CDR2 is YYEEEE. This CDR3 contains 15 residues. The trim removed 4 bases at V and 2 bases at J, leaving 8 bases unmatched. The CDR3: CASSNLRTGTYEQYF. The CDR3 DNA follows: TGTGCCAGCAGCAACCTCCGGACAGGGACCTACGAGCAGTACTTC.

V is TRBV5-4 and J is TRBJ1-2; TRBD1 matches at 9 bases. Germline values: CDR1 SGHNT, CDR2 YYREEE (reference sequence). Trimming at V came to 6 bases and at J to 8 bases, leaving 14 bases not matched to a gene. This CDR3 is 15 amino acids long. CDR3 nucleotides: TGTGCCAGCACCCCCACAGGGGGCGCGACGCGGGGCTACACCTTC. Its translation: CASTPTGGATRGYTF.

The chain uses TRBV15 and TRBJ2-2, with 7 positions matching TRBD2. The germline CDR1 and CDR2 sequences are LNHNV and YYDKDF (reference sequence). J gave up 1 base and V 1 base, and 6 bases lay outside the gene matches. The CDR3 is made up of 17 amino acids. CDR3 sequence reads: CATSRVGAGRNTGELFF. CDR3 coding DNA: TGTGCCACCAGCAGAGTGGGAGCGGGGCGGAACACCGGGGAGCTGTTTTTT.

CDR3 sequence: CASSGVAGGENEQFF. The DNA of the CDR3 is TGTGCCAGCAGTGGGGTAGCGGGAGGGGAGAATGAGCAGTTCTTC. This sequence joins TRBV6-5 and TRBJ2-1; 11 nucleotides line up with TRBD2. This CDR3 is 15 amino acids long. Per germline, CDR1 MNHEY and CDR2 SVGAGI. Trimming at V came to 5 bases and at J to 7 bases, leaving 7 bases not matched to a gene.

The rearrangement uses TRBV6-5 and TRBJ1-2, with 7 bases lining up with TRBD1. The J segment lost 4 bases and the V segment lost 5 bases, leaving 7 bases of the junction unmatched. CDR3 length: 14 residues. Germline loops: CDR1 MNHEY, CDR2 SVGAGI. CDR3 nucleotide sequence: TGTGCCAGCAGTGGCACACAGGGGCGCTATGGCTACACCTTC. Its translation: CASSGTQGRYGYTF.

The CDR3 loop is CAISESGRETTEAFF. CDR3 coding DNA: TGTGCCATCAGTGAGTCGGGTAGGGAGACCACTGAAGCTTTCTTT. V gene TRBV10-3 combines with J gene TRBJ1-1; no clear D. Trimming took off 0 bases at V and 4 bases at J, with 12 bases between the two ends. The CDR3 sequence is 15 residues long. Looked up from germline, CDR1 is ENHRY and CDR2 is SYGVKD.

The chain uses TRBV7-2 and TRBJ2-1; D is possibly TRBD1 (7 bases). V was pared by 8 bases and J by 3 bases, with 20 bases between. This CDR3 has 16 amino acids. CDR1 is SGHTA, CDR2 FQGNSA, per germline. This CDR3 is CASLATGQVIYNEQFF. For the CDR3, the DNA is TGTGCCAGCCTAGCGACCGGACAGGTAATCTACAATGAGCAGTTCTTC.

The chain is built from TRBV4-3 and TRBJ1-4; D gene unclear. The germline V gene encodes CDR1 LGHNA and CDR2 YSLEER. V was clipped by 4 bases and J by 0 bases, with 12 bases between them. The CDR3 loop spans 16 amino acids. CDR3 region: CASSRLNRATNEKLFF. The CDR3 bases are TGCGCCAGCAGCCGGTTAAACAGAGCAACTAATGAAAAACTGTTTTTT.

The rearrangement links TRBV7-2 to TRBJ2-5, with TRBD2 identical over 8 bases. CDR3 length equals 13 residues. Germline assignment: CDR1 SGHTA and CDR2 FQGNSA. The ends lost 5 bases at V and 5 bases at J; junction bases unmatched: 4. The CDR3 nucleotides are TGTGCCAGCAGCCCGGGAGGGTTGGAGACCCAGTACTTC. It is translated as CASSPGGLETQYF.

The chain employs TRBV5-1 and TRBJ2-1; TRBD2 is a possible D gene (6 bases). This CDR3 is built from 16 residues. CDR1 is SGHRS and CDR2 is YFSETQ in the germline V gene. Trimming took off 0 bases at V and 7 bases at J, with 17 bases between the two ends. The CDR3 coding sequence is TGCGCCAGCAGCTTGGGGGCGGGAACGGACTTGAATGAGCAGTTCTTC. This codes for CASSLGAGTDLNEQFF.

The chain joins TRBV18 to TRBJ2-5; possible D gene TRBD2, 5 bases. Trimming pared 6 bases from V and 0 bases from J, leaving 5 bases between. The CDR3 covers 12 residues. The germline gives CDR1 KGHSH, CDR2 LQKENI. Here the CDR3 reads CASSDYQETQYF. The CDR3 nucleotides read TGTGCCAGCTCGGACTACCAAGAGACCCAGTACTTC.